Listed below are T cell receptor beta chains from one sample, sequenced in a study of blood T cell repertoires in COVID-19. Clones were read by immunoSEQ multiplex PCR, and TCRdb kept only the in-frame ones, dropping some. In the table there are fewer than 250,000 clones, 83% of which are singletons. Sequenced material: peripheral blood. The receptor source for this set is a human donor in a cohort sampled during active COVID-19. Both conserved end residues are part of each CDR3. Fields, in order: D gene, clone size, V gene, J gene, CDR3 protein, CDR3 DNA. The D gene is left open where the match is weak. Expanded clones get a size class; other rows say once, few or many, or leave the size out.

>TRBD2|once|TRBV6-5|TRBJ2-1
CASRLSGLGYNEQFF
TGTGCCAGCAGACTTAGCGGGTTGGGCTACAATGAGCAGTTCTTC
>NA|NA|TRBV7-9|TRBJ2-1
CASGLARSSYNEQFF
TGTGCCAGCGGGCTAGCCAGGAGCTCCTACAATGAGCAGTTCTTC
>NA|NA|TRBV7-9|TRBJ1-2
CASSLSGSYGYTF
TGTGCCAGCAGCTTATCGGGGTCGTATGGCTACACCTTC
>NA|NA|TRBV2|TRBJ1-5
CASSPTIYSNQPQHF
TGTGCCAGCAGTCCGACAATATATAGCAATCAGCCCCAGCATTTT
>NA|NA|TRBV4-1|TRBJ1-2
CASSQGQDYGYTF
TGCGCCAGCAGCCAAGGGCAGGACTATGGCTACACCTTC
>TRBD2|NA|TRBV6-6|TRBJ2-1
CASRGSSGWKNEQFF
TGTGCCAGCAGGGGGTCTAGCGGGTGGAAAAATGAGCAGTTCTTC
>TRBD1|NA|TRBV6-1|TRBJ1-3
CASSEAYRGGNTIYF
TGTGCCAGCAGTGAAGCCTACAGGGGAGGAAACACCATATATTTT
>NA|NA|TRBV28|TRBJ2-2
CASSSSGDTGELFF
TGTGCCAGCAGTTCCTCAGGGGACACCGGGGAGCTGTTTTTT
>NA|NA|TRBV11-2|TRBJ1-2
CASSSTTYGYTF
TGTGCCAGCAGCTCCACAACCTATGGCTACACCTTC
>TRBD1|NA|TRBV6-5|TRBJ2-2
CASSLDRVRTGELFF
TGTGCCAGCAGCCTAGACAGGGTGAGGACCGGGGAGCTGTTTTTT
>NA|once|TRBV12-3/TRBV12-4|TRBJ2-1
CASSLQEYNEQFF
TGTGCCAGCAGTTTACAGGAATACAATGAGCAGTTCTTC
>NA|NA|TRBV9|TRBJ2-3
CASSVVSHPTDTQYF
TGTGCCAGCAGCGTAGTGAGCCACCCCACAGATACGCAGTATTTT
>NA|NA|TRBV7-8|TRBJ1-2
CASSVSVRYGYTF
TGTGCCAGCAGCGTCTCCGTGAGGTATGGCTACACCTTC
>NA|NA|TRBV10-2|TRBJ1-6
CASSAREGLGSPLHF
TGCGCCAGCAGTGCCAGGGAGGGATTAGGATCACCCCTCCACTTT
>TRBD2|NA|TRBV3-1/TRBV3-2|TRBJ2-3
CASSQDPGLAGSGTQYF
TGTGCCAGCAGCCAAGATCCTGGACTAGCGGGGTCCGGTACGCAGTATTTT
>TRBD1|NA|TRBV5-1|TRBJ1-4
CASTLSGGGTNEKLFF
TGCGCCAGCACTCTCTCGGGAGGGGGCACTAATGAAAAACTGTTTTTT
>NA|NA|TRBV12-3/TRBV12-4|TRBJ1-2
CASGDRYYGYTF
TGTGCCAGCGGAGACCGGTACTATGGCTACACCTTC
>NA|NA|TRBV5-1|TRBJ1-3
CASSLSGAGGNTIYF
TGCGCCAGCAGCTTGTCAGGGGCCGGTGGAAACACCATATATTTT
>NA|NA|TRBV6-1|TRBJ2-7
CASSEFGGYEQYF
TGTGCCAGCAGTGAATTCGGCGGATACGAGCAGTACTTC
>TRBD1|once|TRBV3-1/TRBV3-2|TRBJ2-5
CASSQGTGTETQYF
TGTGCCAGCAGCCAAGGGACAGGGACGGAGACCCAGTACTTC
>NA|NA|TRBV6-1|TRBJ2-5
CASSERVGGVRTQYF
TGTGCCAGCAGTGAAAGGGTAGGGGGGGTTAGGACCCAGTACTTC
>TRBD1|NA|TRBV11-2|TRBJ2-3
CASSLGQGFFSDTQYF
TGTGCCAGCAGCTTAGGACAGGGGTTTTTTAGTGATACGCAGTATTTT
>NA|NA|TRBV28|TRBJ2-6
CASSEVISGANVLTF
TGTGCCAGCAGTGAGGTCATCTCTGGGGCCAACGTCCTGACTTTC
>NA|NA|TRBV5-1|TRBJ2-1
CASSGGAKSLNEQFF
TGCGCCAGCAGCGGCGGCGCAAAAAGCCTGAATGAGCAGTTCTTC
>NA|NA|TRBV11-2|TRBJ2-7
CASSLQGYEQYF
TGTGCCAGCAGCCTGCAGGGCTACGAGCAGTACTTC
>NA|NA|TRBV28|TRBJ2-1
CASSMDSSYNEQFF
TGTGCCAGCAGTATGGACTCCTCCTACAATGAGCAGTTCTTC
>TRBD1|NA|TRBV6-5|TRBJ2-1
CASSTGTGPYNEQFF
TGTGCCAGCAGTACCGGGACAGGGCCATACAATGAGCAGTTCTTC
>TRBD1|NA|TRBV5-1|TRBJ2-7
CASSAETGNLYEQYF
TGCGCCAGCAGCGCTGAGACAGGGAACCTTTACGAGCAGTACTTC
>NA|once|TRBV7-2|TRBJ2-7
CASSQGWGYEQYF
TGTGCCAGCAGTCAGGGGTGGGGCTACGAGCAGTACTTC
>NA|few|TRBV7-9|TRBJ1-1
CASSTTRRSGMNTEAFF
TGTGCCAGCAGCACCACCCGGCGGTCCGGAATGAACACTGAAGCTTTCTTT
>TRBD1|once|TRBV5-1|TRBJ1-2
CASSFGTGGAGYGYTF
TGCGCCAGCAGCTTCGGGACAGGGGGTGCAGGCTATGGCTACACCTTC
>TRBD1|NA|TRBV2|TRBJ1-4
CASSGGQGEEKLFF
TGTGCCAGCAGCGGGGGACAGGGAGAGGAAAAACTGTTTTTT
>TRBD2|NA|TRBV28|TRBJ2-1
CASSFPRTSGITYNEQFF
TGTGCCAGCAGTTTCCCTCGGACTAGCGGGATTACCTACAATGAGCAGTTCTTC
>TRBD2|once|TRBV5-6|TRBJ2-1
CASSSEGTGTSGFYNEQFF
TGTGCCAGCAGCTCCGAGGGGACAGGGACTAGCGGGTTCTACAATGAGCAGTTCTTC
>TRBD1|NA|TRBV7-6|TRBJ2-5
CASSQGQLIAKTQYF
TGTGCCAGCAGCCAGGGACAGCTAATTGCGAAGACCCAGTACTTC
>NA|NA|TRBV2|TRBJ2-3
CASSPTGFEATQYF
TGTGCCAGCAGTCCCACAGGGTTCGAGGCTACGCAGTATTTT
>TRBD2|NA|TRBV5-1|TRBJ2-1
CASSETGLADEQFF
TGCGCCAGCAGCGAGACCGGACTAGCAGATGAGCAGTTCTTC
>NA|NA|TRBV11-2|TRBJ1-5
CASSPLGGSQPQHF
TGTGCCAGCAGCCCCCTGGGGGGAAGTCAGCCCCAGCATTTT
>NA|NA|TRBV12-3/TRBV12-4|TRBJ2-4
CASSNPDYGIQYF
TGTGCCAGCAGCAACCCGGACTACGGCATTCAGTACTTC
>NA|once|TRBV18|TRBJ2-5
CASSPGREETQYF
TGTGCCAGCTCACCAGGCAGGGAAGAGACCCAGTACTTC
>TRBD2|NA|TRBV3-1/TRBV3-2|TRBJ2-1
CASSHTRRLAGPGRYNEQFF
TGTGCCAGCAGCCATACCCGGAGACTAGCGGGGCCGGGTCGGTACAATGAGCAGTTCTTC
>NA|NA|TRBV6-5|TRBJ2-1
CASSYSRALGNNEQFF
TGTGCCAGCAGTTACTCGAGAGCTCTCGGGAACAATGAGCAGTTCTTC
>TRBD2|few|TRBV2|TRBJ2-1
CASSYSSGRDEQFF
TGTGCCAGCAGTTACAGTAGCGGGCGCGATGAGCAGTTCTTC
>NA|NA|TRBV18|TRBJ1-5
CASRPDSNSNQPQHF
TGTGCCAGCCGCCCAGACAGTAATAGCAATCAGCCCCAGCATTTT
>TRBD1|NA|TRBV5-4|TRBJ2-7
CASSLKGWDSYEQYF
TGTGCCAGCAGCTTGAAGGGTTGGGACAGCTACGAGCAGTACTTC
>NA|NA|TRBV19|TRBJ1-1
CASSLTGERRAEAFF
TGTGCCAGTAGTTTAACAGGAGAGAGAAGGGCTGAAGCTTTCTTT
>TRBD1|NA|TRBV28|TRBJ2-7
CASNPGQGNYEQYF
TGTGCCAGCAACCCGGGACAGGGGAACTACGAGCAGTACTTC
>NA|NA|TRBV10-1|TRBJ2-5
CASSVLQVNQETQYF
TGCGCCAGCAGTGTTCTACAGGTTAACCAAGAGACCCAGTACTTC
>NA|NA|TRBV12-3/TRBV12-4|TRBJ2-7
CASRPGPIYEQYF
TGTGCCAGCAGGCCAGGCCCGATTTACGAGCAGTACTTC
>NA|NA|TRBV6-5|TRBJ1-3
CASGPRGANENTIYF
TGTGCCAGCGGACCGCGGGGCGCAAATGAAAACACCATATATTTT
>NA|NA|TRBV27|TRBJ1-2
CASSGVGQWNYGYTF
TGTGCCAGCAGTGGGGTGGGGCAGTGGAACTATGGCTACACCTTC
>NA|few|TRBV5-4|TRBJ1-1
CASSLVNAGNTEAFF
TGTGCCAGCAGCTTGGTTAATGCAGGGAACACTGAAGCTTTCTTT
>TRBD1|NA|TRBV7-9|TRBJ1-1
CASSHPSGQGGTEAFF
TGTGCCAGCAGCCACCCCTCGGGACAGGGAGGGACTGAAGCTTTCTTT
>TRBD1|few|TRBV9|TRBJ1-3
CASSSGQGVGNTIYF
TGTGCCAGCAGCTCTGGACAGGGCGTTGGAAACACCATATATTTT
>NA|NA|TRBV7-3|TRBJ2-2
CASSQVGGKSGELFF
TGTGCCAGCAGCCAGGTCGGGGGTAAATCCGGGGAGCTGTTTTTT
>NA|NA|TRBV9|TRBJ2-3
CASSEVGGKSDTQYF
TGTGCCAGCAGTGAAGTAGGGGGTAAGTCAGATACGCAGTATTTT
>TRBD2|NA|TRBV5-4|TRBJ2-7
CASSSTSSKSYEQYF
TGTGCCAGCAGCTCGACTAGCTCCAAATCTTACGAGCAGTACTTC
>NA|NA|TRBV10-2|TRBJ2-7
CASRPAGTTYEQYF
TGCGCCAGCAGACCGGCGGGGACCACCTACGAGCAGTACTTC